The TCR beta chain described here comes from a study of T cell responses to AZD1222 COVID-19 vaccine. General study points: The CD4 TCRs associated with vaccination extended across spike and predominated at 160-218 and 743-854. In a largely white British group with more females than males, clonal diversity was possibly underestimated.

Comment on this clone: The target antigen is unknown.

Analyses pooled second doses at about 4 or about 12 weeks. Using immunoSEQ multiplex PCR, the repertoire was profiled, and TCRdb retains in-frame clones only, with some absent. The sample gives about 150,000 clones, 92% of which show up once; approximately 3.4% is in the top ten. Deletions cut 7 bases from V and 4 bases from J, with 10 bases between. The CDR3 runs 12 residues. Germline CDR1 reads MDHEN; CDR2 reads SYDVKM. The V call is TRBV28, the J call TRBJ1-2, with no clear D. The source material was peripheral blood, sampled 28 days after the second AZD1222 dose. The sequence came from an adult who received the AZD1222 COVID-19 vaccine. The CDR3 reads CASTREAYGYTF. The CDR3 nucleotides are TGTGCCAGCACTCGGGAGGCCTATGGCTACACCTTC.